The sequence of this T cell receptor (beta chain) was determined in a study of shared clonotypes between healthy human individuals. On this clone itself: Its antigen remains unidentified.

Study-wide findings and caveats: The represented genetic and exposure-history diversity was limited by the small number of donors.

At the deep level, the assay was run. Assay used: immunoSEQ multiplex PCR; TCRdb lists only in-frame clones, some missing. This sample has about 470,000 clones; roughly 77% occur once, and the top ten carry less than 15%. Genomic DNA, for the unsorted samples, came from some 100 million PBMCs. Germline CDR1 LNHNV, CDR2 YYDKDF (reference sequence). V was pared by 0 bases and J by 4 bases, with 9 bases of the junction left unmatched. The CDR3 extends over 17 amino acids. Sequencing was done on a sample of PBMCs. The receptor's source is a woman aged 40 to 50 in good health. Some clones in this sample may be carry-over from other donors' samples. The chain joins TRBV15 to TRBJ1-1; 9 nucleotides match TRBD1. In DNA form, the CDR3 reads TGTGCCACCAGCAGAGATTGGACAGGGGCGGGAGGCACTGAAGCTTTCTTT. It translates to CATSRDWTGAGGTEAFF.